This T cell receptor (beta chain) was observed in a study of blood T cell repertoires in COVID-19. About the study: Researchers got acute and convalescent COVID-19 samples from the United States, Italy and Spain.

Germline CDR1 and CDR2: SQVTM and ANQGSEA. Germline trimming cut 7 bases from V and 5 bases from J; bases unmatched to any gene: 10. The CDR3 has 13 amino acids. In the original processing: Reference gene primer amplification yielded estimated nucleated cell counts. Some clones are missing from TCRdb's copy, which holds only in-frame ones; the method was immunoSEQ multiplex PCR. V, J and clone size are taken as reported in that table, and D and trimming were inferred from the DNA itself. The sample yields about 230,000 clones, 88% seen once. Participants were aged about 18 to 100 years from 20 to 30 US areas. Cohort allocation depended upon clinical history that participants reported.

The sequence was obtained from a woman between 40 and 50 years old with acute COVID-19. The rearrangement links TRBV29-1 to TRBJ2-5, with 7 bases identical to TRBD1. Material: PBMCs or T cells enriched from blood (not recorded which). The CDR3: CSALTGAPETQYF. In nucleotides, the CDR3 is TGCAGCGCCCTTACAGGGGCCCCGGAGACCCAGTACTTC.